The T cell receptor (beta chain) under discussion was sequenced for a study of OX40 agonist ivuxolimab in advanced cancers. Germline loops: CDR1 MGHDK, CDR2 SYGVNS. V was trimmed by 5 bases and J by 0 bases, leaving 7 bases between them. The CDR3 sequence is 13 residues long. Whole-study results and caveats: Among expanded peripheral T cells, antigen specificity went undetermined.

Points on this clone: Its specificity is unknown.

TCRdb's copy holds only in-frame clones and misses some; the assay was immunoSEQ multiplex PCR. The sample holds around 14,000 clones, roughly nine tenths seen once. The chain uses TRBV25-1 and TRBJ1-1; tentative D call: TRBD1 (6 bases). The clonotype was recovered from an adult with an advanced solid tumor such as melanoma, head and neck, liver or kidney cancer. The sequencing here drew on CD4+ or CD8+ T cells sorted from blood, taken in a trial of the OX40 agonist ivuxolimab. The CDR3 DNA reads TGTGCCAGCAGTCAGGGGATGAACACTGAAGCTTTCTTT. Its translation: CASSQGMNTEAFF.